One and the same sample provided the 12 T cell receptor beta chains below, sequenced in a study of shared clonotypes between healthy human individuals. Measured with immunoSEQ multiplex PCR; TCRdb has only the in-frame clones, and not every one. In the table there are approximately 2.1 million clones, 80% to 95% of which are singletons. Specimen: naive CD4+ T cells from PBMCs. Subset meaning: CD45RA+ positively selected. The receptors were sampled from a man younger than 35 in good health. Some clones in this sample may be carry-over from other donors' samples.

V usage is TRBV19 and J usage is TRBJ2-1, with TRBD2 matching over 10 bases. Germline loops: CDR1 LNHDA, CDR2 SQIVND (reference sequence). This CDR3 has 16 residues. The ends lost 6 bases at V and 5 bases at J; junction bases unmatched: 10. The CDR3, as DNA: TGTGCCAGTAGACCCAGAGCGGGAGGGCCGCACAATGAGCAGTTCTTC. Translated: CASRPRAGGPHNEQFF. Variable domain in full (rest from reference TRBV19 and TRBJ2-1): DGGITQSPKYLFRKEGQNVTLSCEQNLNHDAMYWYRQDPGQGLRLIYYSQIVNDFQKGDIAEGYSVSREKKESFPLTVTSAQKNPTAFYLCASRPRAGGPHNEQFFGPGTRLTVL.

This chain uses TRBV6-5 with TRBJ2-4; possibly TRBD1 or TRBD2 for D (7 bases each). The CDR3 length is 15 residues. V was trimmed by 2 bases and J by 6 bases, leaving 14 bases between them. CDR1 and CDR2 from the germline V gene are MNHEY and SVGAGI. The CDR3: CASSYNRGGRNIQYF. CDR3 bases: TGTGCCAGCAGTTACAACAGGGGAGGGAGAAACATTCAGTACTTC.

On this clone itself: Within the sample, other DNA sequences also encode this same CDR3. CDR3 loop: CASSYSRGLGYTF. CDR3 DNA sequence: TGTGCCAGCAGTTACTCCAGGGGTTTGGGCTACACCTTC. J is TRBJ1-2 and V is TRBV6-5; D is perhaps TRBD1 (6 bases). Germline V gives CDR1 MNHEY, CDR2 SVGAGI. The CDR3 consists of 13 residues. Between the trimmed V and J ends, which lost 0 bases and 8 bases, there was a span of 10 bases.

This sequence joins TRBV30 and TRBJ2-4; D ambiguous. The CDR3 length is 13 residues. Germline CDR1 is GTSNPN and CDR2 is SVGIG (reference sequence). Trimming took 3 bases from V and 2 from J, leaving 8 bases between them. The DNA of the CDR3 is TGTGCCTGGAGAGGTAACACCAAAAACATTCAGTACTTC. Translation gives CAWRGNTKNIQYF.

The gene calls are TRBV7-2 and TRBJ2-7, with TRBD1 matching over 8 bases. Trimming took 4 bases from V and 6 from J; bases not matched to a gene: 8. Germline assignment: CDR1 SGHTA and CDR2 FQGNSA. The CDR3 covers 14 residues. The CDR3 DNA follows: TGTGCCAGCAGCTCCCGACAGGGGTCCAGCGAGCAGTACTTC. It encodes CASSSRQGSSEQYF.

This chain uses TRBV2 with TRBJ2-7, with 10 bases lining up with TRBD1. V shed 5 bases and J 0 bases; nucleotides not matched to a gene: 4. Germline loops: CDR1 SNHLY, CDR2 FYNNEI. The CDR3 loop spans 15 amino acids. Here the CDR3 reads CASSWGQGSSYEQYF. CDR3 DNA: TGTGCCAGCAGTTGGGGACAGGGGAGCTCCTACGAGCAGTACTTC.

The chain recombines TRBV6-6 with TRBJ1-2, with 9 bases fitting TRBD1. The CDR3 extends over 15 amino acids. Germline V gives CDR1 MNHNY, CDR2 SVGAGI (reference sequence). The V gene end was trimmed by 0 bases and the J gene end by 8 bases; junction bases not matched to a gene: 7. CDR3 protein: CASSYSDRGLIGYTF. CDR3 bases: TGTGCCAGCAGTTACTCGGACAGGGGTTTGATCGGCTACACCTTC.

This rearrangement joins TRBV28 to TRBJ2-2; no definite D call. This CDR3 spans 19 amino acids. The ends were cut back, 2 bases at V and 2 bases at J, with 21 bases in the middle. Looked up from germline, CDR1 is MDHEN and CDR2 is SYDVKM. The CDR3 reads CASSLIVRWGRDNTGELFF. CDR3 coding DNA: TGTGCCAGCAGTTTAATTGTTAGGTGGGGAAGGGATAACACCGGGGAGCTGTTTTTT.

CDR3 amino acids: CASRDRTEFYEQYF. Written as DNA, the CDR3 is TGTGCCAGCAGAGACCGGACAGAGTTTTACGAGCAGTACTTC. The rearrangement links TRBV6-6 to TRBJ2-7; D perhaps matches TRBD1 (6 bases). In germline, CDR1 is MNHNY, CDR2 SVGAGI (reference sequence). The CDR3 totals 14 residues. Trimming took off 6 bases at V and 4 bases at J, with 16 bases between the two ends.

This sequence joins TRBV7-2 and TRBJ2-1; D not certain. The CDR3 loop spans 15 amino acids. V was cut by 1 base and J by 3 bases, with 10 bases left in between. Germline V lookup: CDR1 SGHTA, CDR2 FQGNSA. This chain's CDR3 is CASSLGPVDYNEQFF. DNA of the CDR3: TGTGCCAGCAGCTTAGGGCCAGTGGACTACAATGAGCAGTTCTTC.

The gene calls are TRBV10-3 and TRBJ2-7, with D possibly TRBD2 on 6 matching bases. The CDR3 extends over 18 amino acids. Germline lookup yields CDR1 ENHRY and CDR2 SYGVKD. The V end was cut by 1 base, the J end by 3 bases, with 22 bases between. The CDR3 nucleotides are TGTGCCATCAGTGAGTTCCTCTCGACATTGGGAGGCCGCTACGAGCAGTACTTC. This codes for CAISEFLSTLGGRYEQYF.

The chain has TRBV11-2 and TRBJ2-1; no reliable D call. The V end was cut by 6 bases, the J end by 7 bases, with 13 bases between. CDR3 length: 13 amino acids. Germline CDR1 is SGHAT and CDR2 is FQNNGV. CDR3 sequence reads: CASRGISRNEQFF. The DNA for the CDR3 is TGTGCCAGCAGAGGGATATCGCGGAATGAGCAGTTCTTC.